One and the same sample provided the 5 T cell receptor beta chains below, sequenced in a study of patients and donors after allogeneic stem cell transplantation (dated by TCRdb to 2018 to 2021). The method was RT-PCR. The sequencer listed for this sample is NextSeq 550. The public sequencing data were trimmed at Q25 with fastp and processed into clonotypes with MiXCR by TCRdb, which kept only in-frame beta chains. One record per CDR3 amino acid sequence lists the most common genes and DNA. The sample table contains over 150,000 distinct CDR3 sequences; only one count was recorded for 41% of them. Jointly, the top ten make up about 35% of the sample. Sequenced input: blood, either unsorted or a sorted T cell fraction (not recorded which). The origin of the receptors is a human donor who was either an allogeneic HSCT recipient or a stem cell or donor lymphocyte infusion donor (not recorded which). It is not recorded whose cells these are; they may come from a transplant donor.

The J gene is TRBJ2-7, the V gene TRBV7-6, with D possibly called TRBD1 or TRBD2 (5 bases each). V gave up 1 base and J gave up 5 bases, with 15 bases separating them. CDR3 length: 15 residues. In germline, CDR1 is SGHVS, CDR2 FNYEAQ. The CDR3 here is CASSLVGRGANEQYF. The DNA for the CDR3 is TGTGCCAGCAGCTTAGTAGGTAGGGGAGCCAACGAGCAGTACTTC.

The chain couples TRBV2 to TRBJ2-4, with unresolved D. Germline-derived CDR1 and CDR2 are SNHLY and FYNNEI. V was clipped by 7 bases and J by 6 bases, with 7 bases between them. This CDR3 is built from 11 residues. The DNA of the CDR3 is TGTGCCAGCATTTCCCGAAACATTCAGTACTTC. Amino acids: CASISRNIQYF.

This clonotype was picked up a small number of times. J is TRBJ2-1 and V is TRBV9; TRBD2 might be the D (5 bases). This CDR3 is built from 14 residues. Germline V gene sequence: CDR1 SGDLS, CDR2 YYNGEE. Between the trimmed V and J ends, which lost 2 bases and 4 bases, there was a span of 10 bases. In DNA form, the CDR3 reads TGTGCCAGCAGCGTGAGGGAGCTATACAATGAGCAGTTCTTC. This sequence encodes CASSVRELYNEQFF.

This clonotype occurred once. The chain links TRBV29-1 to TRBJ2-7, with D possibly TRBD1 on 5 matching bases. CDR1 and CDR2 (germline): SQVTM, ANQGSEA. The CDR3 consists of 13 residues. The V and J ends lost 4 bases and 0 bases respectively, with 10 bases between them. The CDR3 DNA reads TGCAGCGTTGTGTCAGGGATCTCCTACGAGCAGTACTTC. It translates to CSVVSGISYEQYF.

The gene calls are TRBV7-9 and TRBJ1-2; TRBD1 might be the D (5 bases). Germline CDR1 reads SEHNR; CDR2 reads FQNEAQ (reference sequence). CDR3 length: 16 residues. V was cut by 2 bases and J by 6 bases, with 19 bases left in between. CDR3 loop: CASSLLGPSSVHGYTF. CDR3 sequence (DNA): TGTGCCAGCAGCTTATTGGGACCGTCGTCTGTCCATGGCTACACCTTC.